This T cell receptor (beta chain) is drawn from a study of shared clonotypes between healthy human individuals. The CDR3 contains 17 residues. V lost 0 bases, J lost 5 bases, and 21 bases lay in between. Germline V lookup: CDR1 SGHRS, CDR2 YFSETQ. TCRdb's table, derived via immunoSEQ multiplex PCR, lists solely in-frame clones and lacks some. This table holds about 2.4 million clones, around 94% found once. The clonotype originates from a man younger than 30 in good health. Material for sequencing was naive CD4+ T cells sorted from blood. Sample subset: CD45RA+ positively selected. This rearrangement joins TRBV5-1 to TRBJ2-7, with D tentatively TRBD2 (7 bases). The CDR3 DNA sequence: TGCGCCAGCAGCTTGGAGCCCCGTTCCAGCGGGGACAACGAGCAGTACTTC. Translating gives CASSLEPRSSGDNEQYF. Full variable domain (rest looked up from reference TRBV5-1 and TRBJ2-7): KAGVTQTPRYLIKTRGQQVTLSCSPISGHRSVSWYQQTPGQGLQFLFEYFSETQRNKGNFPGRFSGRQFSNSRSEMNVSTLELGDSALYLCASSLEPRSSGDNEQYFGPGTRLTVT.